The next 22 T cell receptor beta chains were all read from a single sample in a study of T cell repertoires in cytomegalovirus infection. TCRdb analysed the reads with MiXCR anew, one entry per CDR3 protein. This sample has more than 400,000 distinct CDR3 sequences, with 26% found just once. Source material: PBMCs. These receptors all come from a human donor in good health (CMV status not recorded). Some clones in this sample may be carry-over from other donors' samples.

This clonotype was found many times. The chain employs TRBV7-6 and TRBJ1-2; weak D call: TRBD1 (5 bases). Trimming left V 5 bases short and J 2 bases short, with 18 bases between. This CDR3 has 16 residues. Per germline, CDR1 SGHVS and CDR2 FNYEAQ. The CDR3: CASSLKSGTQNYGYTF. The CDR3 nucleotides are TGTGCCAGCAGCCTAAAGTCGGGGACGCAGAACTATGGCTACACCTTC.

The V and J genes are TRBV27 and TRBJ1-1; a weak D match, TRBD1 (6 bases). The germline V gene encodes CDR1 MNHEY and CDR2 SMNVEV (reference sequence). This CDR3 is 13 amino acids long. The V gene lost 5 bases and the J gene lost 5 bases, with 12 bases spanning the gap. CDR3 nucleotide sequence: TGTGCCAGCAGTCCAGGACAGATAACTGAAGCTTTCTTT. Encoded protein: CASSPGQITEAFF.

This clonotype was detected many times. The CDR3 sequence is CASSLVSARGTSSYNEQFF. The CDR3 DNA reads as TGTGCCAGCAGCTTAGTTTCCGCGCGGGGGACCAGCTCCTACAATGAGCAGTTCTTC. This sequence joins TRBV7-8 and TRBJ2-1, with 7 bases identical to TRBD2. The CDR3 is 19 residues long. CDR1 SGHVS and CDR2 FQNEAQ come from the germline V gene. The V segment lost 1 base and the J segment 0 bases; nucleotides outside the gene matches: 12.

This clonotype was detected only a few times. V is TRBV6-5 and J is TRBJ1-2, with TRBD1 as a possible D gene (6 bases). This CDR3 spans 14 amino acids. Germline CDR1 is MNHEY and CDR2 is SVGAGI. The V end lost 6 bases, the J end lost 4 bases, and 15 bases lay between the germline ends. CDR3 protein: CASRKGGEIYGYTF. The CDR3 nucleotides read TGTGCCAGCAGGAAAGGGGGGGAAATCTATGGCTACACCTTC.

This rearrangement joins TRBV4-1 to TRBJ1-2; D remains ambiguous. V lost 0 bases, J lost 7 bases, and 12 bases lay in between. Per the germline V gene, CDR1 is MGHRA and CDR2 is YSYEKL. CDR3 length: 14 residues. The CDR3 sequence: CASSQDIGPGGYTF. The CDR3 region has the DNA TGCGCCAGCAGCCAAGATATAGGACCCGGTGGCTACACCTTC.

CDR3: CASSPQLDNYNEQFF. CDR3 coding DNA: TGTGCCAGCAGCCCACAGCTCGACAATTACAATGAGCAGTTCTTC. The chain employs TRBV7-3 and TRBJ2-1; the D is unclear. The CDR3 contains 15 residues. The germline V and J ends were trimmed by 5 bases and 4 bases, with 15 bases remaining between them. Germline CDR1 is SGHTA and CDR2 is FQGTGA.

The CDR3 DNA is TGTGCCAGCAGCTTAGGGGACAGATTAGTCCAGCCCCAGCATTTT. As protein: CASSLGDRLVQPQHF. The rearrangement joins TRBV7-9 to TRBJ1-5, with TRBD1 matching over 7 bases. The germline V gene has CDR1 SEHNR and CDR2 FQNEAQ (reference sequence). This CDR3 is built from 15 residues. V gave up 1 base and J gave up 7 bases; unmatched junction bases: 7.

In this sample, this clonotype turned up a few times. V usage is TRBV15 and J usage is TRBJ1-4; D not certain. Per the germline V gene, CDR1 is LNHNV and CDR2 is YYDKDF (reference sequence). V shed 1 base and J shed 0 bases, with 9 bases lying between them. This CDR3 spans 16 amino acids. DNA for the CDR3: TGTGCCACCAGCAGAGCCCCGACTGCAACTAATGAAAAACTGTTTTTT. Translating it yields CATSRAPTATNEKLFF.

The chain employs TRBV7-2 and TRBJ1-3; D remains unclear. V lost 1 base and J 0 bases, leaving 7 bases between the germline ends. The CDR3 is 15 residues long. Germline V CDR1 and CDR2: SGHTA, FQGNSA. CDR3 nucleotide sequence: TGTGCCAGCAGCTTAGAAGCGAACTCTGGAAACACCATATATTTT. This codes for CASSLEANSGNTIYF.

This clonotype was seen repeatedly, ten times or more. V gene TRBV7-2 combines with J gene TRBJ2-3, with unresolved D. The V end lost 4 bases, the J end lost 3 bases, and 17 bases lay between the germline ends. Germline CDR1 and CDR2: SGHTA and FQGNSA. This CDR3 has 16 residues. CDR3 bases: TGTGCCAGCAGCTCCGCCCCCCTCGGCAGTACAGATACGCAGTATTTT. Translation gives CASSSAPLGSTDTQYF. Based on the CDR3 plus reference TRBV7-2 and TRBJ2-3, the full variable domain is GAGVSQSPSNKVTEKGKDVELRCDPISGHTALYWYRQSLGQGLEFLIYFQGNSAPDKSGLPSDRFSAERTGGSVSTLTIQRTQQEDSAVYLCASSSAPLGSTDTQYFGPGTRLTVL.

This clonotype was recorded a few times. This chain uses TRBV4-1 with TRBJ2-1; 7 positions match TRBD2. V lost 1 base to trimming and J lost 0 bases; unmatched junction nucleotides: 9. This CDR3 contains 18 residues. From germline, CDR1 is MGHRA and CDR2 YSYEKL. CDR3 sequence (DNA): TGCGCCAGCAGCCAAGTGGGGAGGGAACTTTACTCCTACAATGAGCAGTTCTTC. Residues: CASSQVGRELYSYNEQFF.

This clonotype appeared many times. The CDR3: CASSSTVEVNTEAFF. The CDR3 region has the DNA TGTGCCAGCAGCTCCACTGTGGAAGTGAACACTGAAGCTTTCTTT. The chain has TRBV7-8 and TRBJ1-1; D call uncertain. Germline V gene data show CDR1 as SGHVS and CDR2 as FQNEAQ. CDR3 length equals 15 residues. With 4 bases removed from V and 0 bases from J, the gap between germline ends came to 12 bases.

Only a few counts were recorded for this clonotype. The rearrangement joins TRBV6-5 to TRBJ2-3, with D tentatively TRBD1 (5 bases). Germline V gene lookup returns CDR1 MNHEY and CDR2 SVGAGI. The CDR3 runs to 15 residues. The ends were cut back, 3 bases at V and 2 bases at J, with 12 bases in the middle. Here the CDR3 DNA reads TGTGCCAGCAGTTATTGGGGCGGCGTCACAGATACGCAGTATTTT. Translating it yields CASSYWGGVTDTQYF.

J is TRBJ2-7 and V is TRBV6-5; no clear D gene. From germline, CDR1 is MNHEY and CDR2 SVGAGI. The CDR3 is made up of 17 amino acids. Trimming left V 0 bases short and J 1 base short, with 16 bases between. The CDR3 DNA reads as TGTGCCAGCAGTTACTCGTCGTATTTAAGACGGTCCTACGAGCAGTACGTC. It yields the protein CASSYSSYLRRSYEQYV.

This clonotype was seen repeatedly, ten times or more. The CDR3 loop is CASSNRGPTDTQYF. The CDR3 DNA is TGTGCCAGCTCAAACAGGGGGCCCACAGATACGCAGTATTTT. The V and J genes are TRBV7-3 and TRBJ2-3; 9 bases are a match to TRBD1. Germline V gene lookup returns CDR1 SGHTA and CDR2 FQGTGA. V lost 8 bases to trimming and J lost 2 bases; unmatched junction nucleotides: 5. The CDR3 spans 14 residues.

This clonotype is medium-sized by share. The chain uses TRBV7-2 and TRBJ2-5; the match to TRBD2 covers 9 bases. Germline CDR1 is SGHTA and CDR2 is FQGNSA. The J segment lost 4 bases and the V segment lost 2 bases, leaving 11 bases of the junction unmatched. CDR3 length equals 17 residues. The CDR3: CASSLFPRGRAGETQYF. The CDR3 DNA reads as TGTGCCAGCAGCTTATTCCCGCGCGGGAGGGCCGGAGAGACCCAGTACTTC.

This clonotype was counted only a few times. The rearrangement joins TRBV7-2 to TRBJ1-3, with a tentative D call TRBD1 (6 bases). The CDR3 has 16 residues. CDR1 is SGHTA, CDR2 FQGNSA, per germline. Trimming shortened V by 6 bases and J by 0 bases, and 15 bases separated the two germline ends. CDR3 sequence: CASRPRTVSSGNTIYF. CDR3 nucleotide sequence: TGTGCCAGCAGACCCCGGACAGTCAGCTCTGGAAACACCATATATTTT.

The CDR3 loop is CASSSRAKVNQPQHF. The CDR3, as DNA: TGTGCCAGCAGCTCCAGGGCGAAAGTTAATCAGCCCCAGCATTTT. V and J are TRBV12-3 or TRBV12-4 and TRBJ1-5, with a tentative D call TRBD1 (5 bases). V dropped 6 bases and J dropped 4 bases, with 16 bases sitting between them. The CDR3 totals 15 residues.

This clonotype has only a few counts. The CDR3 region has the DNA TGCAGTGCAAGGACAGGGAGCTTCGGGGGCAATGAGCAGTTCTTC. This encodes CSARTGSFGGNEQFF. The chain has TRBV20-1 and TRBJ2-1; TRBD1 agrees at 8 bases. This CDR3 region has 15 residues. With V trimmed by 6 bases and J by 6 bases, 13 bases remained unmatched. Germline values: CDR1 DFQATT, CDR2 SNEGSKA (reference sequence).

This clonotype has more than one count but fewer than ten. The chain employs TRBV14 and TRBJ2-7; D may be TRBD2 (6 bases). V dropped 4 bases and J dropped 3 bases, with 13 bases sitting between them. Germline V gives CDR1 SGHDN, CDR2 FVKESK. The CDR3 is 14 amino acids. The CDR3 spells CASSPVEGLYEQYF. In nucleotides, the CDR3 is TGTGCCAGCAGCCCAGTGGAGGGTCTCTACGAGCAGTACTTC.

This clonotype was seen many times. The gene calls are TRBV7-2 and TRBJ2-7; 9 bases are shared with TRBD2. This CDR3 comprises 15 residues. Germline CDR1 and CDR2: SGHTA and FQGNSA. J gave up 5 bases and V 2 bases, and 7 bases lay outside the gene matches. This CDR3 reads CASSLIAGADHEQYF. CDR3 DNA: TGTGCCAGCAGCTTAATAGCGGGAGCAGACCACGAGCAGTACTTC.

V usage is TRBV15 and J usage is TRBJ2-5; TRBD1 matches 9 bases. Trimming at V came to 4 bases and at J to 2 bases, leaving 8 bases not matched to a gene. The CDR3 covers 16 residues. Germline-derived CDR1 and CDR2 are LNHNV and YYDKDF (reference sequence). CDR3 sequence: CATSKRTGAGQETQYF. CDR3 nucleotide sequence: TGTGCCACCAGCAAAAGGACAGGGGCGGGACAAGAGACCCAGTACTTC.